This note documents a single T cell receptor beta chain sequence. The antigen this receptor binds is unknown. Nothing much larger sits one base from this clone, and base qualities are not available. These data come from a study of response to subunit inactivated influenza vaccine (dated by TCRdb to between 2018 and 2020). Study-level background: Deep quantitative profiling of the T cell receptor repertoire was used in the study to follow responses to a trivalent subunit inactivated influenza vaccine. Study-wide conclusions, independent of this receptor: The authors proposed that each seasonal influenza vaccination may bring in only a limited number of new T cells.

The CDR3 spans 15 residues, from the cysteine through the phenylalanine. Only the CDR3 portion is preserved as DNA: 45 bases, with reading frame beginning at the first base. Via the germline V gene, CDR1 is LGHNA and CDR2 YSLEER. V is reduced by 5 bases and J by 3 bases, leaving a spacing of 17 bases between them. Preparation of the library involved RT-PCR. The listed sequencing device is Illumina HiSeq 2500. TCRdb handled the public reads itself, with Q25 trimming in fastp and clone calling in MiXCR, and kept productive beta chains. A single entry per CDR3 protein holds the most common genes and DNA from its merged rows. The sample profile shows 500,000 to 700,000 distinct CDR3 sequences; roughly 25% of them were found once. The top ten hold 2.5% to 3% of the sample. The sample was also reused in another study, on T cells expressing NK-cell markers. As the second study states: TCR beta cDNA libraries were prepared using 5'RACE template switching, which introduced a universal primer site and unique molecular identifiers. In sorted CD3+CD56+NKG2C+, CD3+CD56+NKG2C- and CD3+CD56-NKG2C+ T-cell subsets from about 8 donors, TCR beta-chain repertoires were profiled. Among the eight sequenced donors, seven were HCMV-seropositive and one was HCMV-seronegative. To restrict sorting to alphabetaTCR-expressing T cells, an anti-gammadeltaTCR antibody was added in several experiments. In six donors, the dominant CD3+CD56+NKG2C+ clonotypes were among the top 10 CD8+ clonotypes and accounted for roughly 1.0-8% of CD8+ T cells. Those dominant clonotypes were again the most abundant among CD3+CD56-NKG2C+ cells in a few donors, at roughly 25-60.1%. It remained unclear whether the expanded NKG2C-expressing T cell clones were specific for HCMV antigens. The eight sequenced donors were randomly selected healthy volunteers, three men and five women. HCMV serostatus was determined by detecting HCMV-specific IgG in serum with a commercial ELISA kit. Peripheral blood mononuclear cells were isolated from blood by Ficoll density gradient centrifugation. Magnetic immunoseparation with Miltenyi isolation kits was used to isolate CD4+ and CD8+ T cells from PBMC. cDNA synthesis was primed from the TCR beta constant segment, followed by two successive PCR amplification steps. The libraries were sequenced on Illumina HiSeq 2000/2500, MiSeq or NextSeq, producing 2 x 150 bp reads. MIGEC was used to demultiplex reads and group reads by UMI, and MiTCR was used to assemble and quantify clonotypes. To exclude erroneous sequences, only TCR cDNA sequences supported by at least two reads were retained. The tcR package was used for downstream repertoire analysis, and clonotypes were matched across fractions by CDR3 nucleotide sequence plus V segment. Antigen specificity was annotated against VDJdb with VDJmatch, allowing one amino acid substitution in CDR3.

The receptor was isolated from a middle-aged man who received an inactivated influenza vaccine. Donor details come from another sample of the same person, matched by shared clones. Sequencing was performed on CD4+ T cells sorted from PBMCs, taken roughly 13 days after vaccination. The chain is encoded by TRBV4-3 joined to TRBJ2-7, with the D gene uncertain. The CDR3: CASSEGSGGSYEQYF. The DNA sequence is TGCGCCAGCAGCGAAGGGTCCGGCGGAAGCTACGAGCAGTACTTC.